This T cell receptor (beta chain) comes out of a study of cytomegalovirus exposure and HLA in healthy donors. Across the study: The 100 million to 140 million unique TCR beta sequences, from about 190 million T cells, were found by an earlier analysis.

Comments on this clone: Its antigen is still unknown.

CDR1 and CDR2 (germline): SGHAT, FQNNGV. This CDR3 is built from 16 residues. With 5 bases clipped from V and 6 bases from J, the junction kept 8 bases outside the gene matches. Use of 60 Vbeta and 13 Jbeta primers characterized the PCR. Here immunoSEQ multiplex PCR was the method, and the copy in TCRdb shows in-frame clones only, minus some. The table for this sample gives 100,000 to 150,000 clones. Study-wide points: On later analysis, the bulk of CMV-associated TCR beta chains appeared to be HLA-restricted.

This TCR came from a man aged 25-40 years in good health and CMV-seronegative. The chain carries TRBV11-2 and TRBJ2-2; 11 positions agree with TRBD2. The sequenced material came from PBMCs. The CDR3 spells CASSPLSGRAAGELFF. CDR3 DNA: TGTGCCAGCAGCCCCCTTAGCGGGAGGGCCGCCGGGGAGCTGTTTTTT. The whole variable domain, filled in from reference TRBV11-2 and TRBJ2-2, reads EAGVAQSPRYKIIEKRQSVAFWCNPISGHATLYWYQQILGQGPKLLIQFQNNGVVDDSQLPKDRFSAERLKGVDSTLKIQPAKLEDSAVYLCASSPLSGRAAGELFFGEGSRLTVL.